The clone carrying this T cell receptor beta chain was seen repeatedly, ten times or more. Germline assignment: CDR1 LGHNA and CDR2 YNFKEQ. Between the trimmed V and J ends, which lost 0 bases and 0 bases, there was a span of 11 bases. This CDR3 is built from 16 residues. The record originates from a study of blood T cell repertoires in COVID-19. Clones were sequenced by immunoSEQ multiplex PCR, and TCRdb holds only the in-frame ones, with some missing. The sample shows some 230,000 clones, 80% to 90% of them seen only once. The rearrangement links TRBV4-2 to TRBJ1-2; D uncertain. Source material: peripheral blood. This sequence originates from a man aged 40-49 years with acute or convalescent COVID-19. CDR3 DNA sequence: TGTGCCAGCAGCCAAGATCTACCGTCAACTAACTATGGCTACACCTTC. This codes for CASSQDLPSTNYGYTF.